A selection of T cell receptor beta chains follows, all from one sample in a study of OX40 agonist ivuxolimab in advanced cancers. Clones were sequenced by immunoSEQ multiplex PCR, and TCRdb holds only the in-frame ones, with some missing. The data hold about 48,000 clones, with around 87% observed a single time. This specimen was CD4+ or CD8+ T cells sorted from blood, taken in a trial of the OX40 agonist ivuxolimab. The receptors come from an adult with an advanced solid tumor such as melanoma, head and neck, liver or kidney cancer. CDR3s include the opening cysteine and the closing phenylalanine or tryptophan. Fields, in order: CDR3 DNA, CDR3 protein, D gene, V gene, clone size, J gene. A D gene is named only where the DNA matches it firmly. Clone size is not always given. Where it is, it says once, few, many or a class for expanded clones.

CDR3 DNA: TGCAGCGTTGTCGCGTCGGAATTATACACCTTC
CDR3 protein: CSVVASELYTF
D gene: -
V gene: TRBV29-1
clone size: -
J gene: TRBJ1-2

CDR3 DNA: TGTGCCAGCAGCTTCCCTCTCAATGAGCAGTTCTTC
CDR3 protein: CASSFPLNEQFF
D gene: -
V gene: TRBV7-9
clone size: -
J gene: TRBJ2-1

CDR3 DNA: TGTGCCATCAGTGTGCTTCAGGGGGATACGCAGTATTTT
CDR3 protein: CAISVLQGDTQYF
D gene: -
V gene: TRBV10-3
clone size: -
J gene: TRBJ2-3

CDR3 DNA: TGTGCCAGCAGCTGGGCGGGGGGCCCCTACGAGCAGTACTTC
CDR3 protein: CASSWAGGPYEQYF
D gene: TRBD2
V gene: TRBV7-8
clone size: -
J gene: TRBJ2-7

CDR3 DNA: TGTGCCAGCACCTCCCGACAGGGCTACGAGCAGTACTTC
CDR3 protein: CASTSRQGYEQYF
D gene: TRBD1
V gene: TRBV6-1
clone size: -
J gene: TRBJ2-7

CDR3 DNA: TGTGCCAGCACTGCCGGGGGGGCTTGGCAGCCCCAGCATTTT
CDR3 protein: CASTAGGAWQPQHF
D gene: -
V gene: TRBV2
clone size: -
J gene: TRBJ1-5

CDR3 DNA: TGTGCCAGCAGTTATGGGGATGCAACTAATGAAAAACTGTTTTTT
CDR3 protein: CASSYGDATNEKLFF
D gene: -
V gene: TRBV6-6
clone size: -
J gene: TRBJ1-4

CDR3 DNA: TGTGCCTGGGCCGATACCGGGGAGCTGTTTTTT
CDR3 protein: CAWADTGELFF
D gene: -
V gene: TRBV30
clone size: -
J gene: TRBJ2-2

CDR3 DNA: TGTGCTAGTGGCCCGGGGAGGCGGGACACTGAAGCTTTCTTT
CDR3 protein: CASGPGRRDTEAFF
D gene: -
V gene: TRBV12-5
clone size: few
J gene: TRBJ1-1

CDR3 DNA: TGTGCCTGGATGGGGGGGCTCGGAGTGGAAACCGGGGAGCTGTTTTTT
CDR3 protein: CAWMGGLGVETGELFF
D gene: -
V gene: TRBV30
clone size: -
J gene: TRBJ2-2

CDR3 DNA: TGTGCCAGCAGCCCACGAGGGTGGGAAGGCTACACCTTC
CDR3 protein: CASSPRGWEGYTF
D gene: -
V gene: TRBV27
clone size: -
J gene: TRBJ1-2

CDR3 DNA: TGTGCCAGCAGTGATCCCGGGACAGGTGTCTACGAGCAGTACTTC
CDR3 protein: CASSDPGTGVYEQYF
D gene: TRBD1
V gene: TRBV25-1
clone size: -
J gene: TRBJ2-7

CDR3 DNA: TGTGCCAGCAGTCCGGACAGGCCTTTAAATGAAGCTTTCTTT
CDR3 protein: CASSPDRPLNEAFF
D gene: TRBD1
V gene: TRBV27
clone size: -
J gene: TRBJ1-1

CDR3 DNA: TGCGCCAGCAGCCAAATACCTAGCGGGAGGTACGAGCAGTACTTC
CDR3 protein: CASSQIPSGRYEQYF
D gene: TRBD2
V gene: TRBV4-1
clone size: -
J gene: TRBJ2-7

CDR3 DNA: TGTGCCACCAGCAGAGGGTACACAGGGACTGGGACCGGGGAGCTGTTTTTT
CDR3 protein: CATSRGYTGTGTGELFF
D gene: -
V gene: TRBV15
clone size: -
J gene: TRBJ2-2

CDR3 DNA: TGTGCCAGCAGCTTTAGCGGGGACAACACCGGGGAGCTGTTTTTT
CDR3 protein: CASSFSGDNTGELFF
D gene: TRBD2
V gene: TRBV7-9
clone size: -
J gene: TRBJ2-2

CDR3 DNA: TGTGCCAGCAGCCCAGGGCGGGGGGCCGTAGATACGCAGTATTTT
CDR3 protein: CASSPGRGAVDTQYF
D gene: TRBD2
V gene: TRBV5-4
clone size: -
J gene: TRBJ2-3

CDR3 DNA: TGTGCCAGCAGTTACGGTGACGGGAGCAATGAGCAGTTCTTC
CDR3 protein: CASSYGDGSNEQFF
D gene: -
V gene: TRBV6-5
clone size: once
J gene: TRBJ2-1

CDR3 DNA: TGTGCCAGCAGCCCGGGACAGGGGTTAAACGAGCAGTACTTC
CDR3 protein: CASSPGQGLNEQYF
D gene: TRBD1
V gene: TRBV5-5
clone size: -
J gene: TRBJ2-7

CDR3 DNA: TGCGCCAGCAAGTCAGGTCGGGGGACAGACCCCATACTCTACGAGCAGTACTTC
CDR3 protein: CASKSGRGTDPILYEQYF
D gene: -
V gene: TRBV10-1
clone size: -
J gene: TRBJ2-7

CDR3 DNA: TGCGCCAGCAGCCAAGCAGCAGGTGGGGACACAGATACGCAGTATTTT
CDR3 protein: CASSQAAGGDTDTQYF
D gene: -
V gene: TRBV4-3
clone size: -
J gene: TRBJ2-3

CDR3 DNA: TGTGCCAGCAGCCAACTTTTGTTTGGGCAGGGAGTCCCTTCCTACGAGCAGTACTTC
CDR3 protein: CASSQLLFGQGVPSYEQYF
D gene: -
V gene: TRBV7-6
clone size: -
J gene: TRBJ2-7

CDR3 DNA: TGTGCCAGCAGCTACAGTATCCAAGAGACCCAGTACTTC
CDR3 protein: CASSYSIQETQYF
D gene: -
V gene: TRBV11-2
clone size: -
J gene: TRBJ2-5

CDR3 DNA: TGTGCCAGCAGTTACTCCCAGGCCTACGAGCAGTACTTC
CDR3 protein: CASSYSQAYEQYF
D gene: -
V gene: TRBV6-5
clone size: -
J gene: TRBJ2-7

CDR3 DNA: TGTGCCAGCAGCTTAGAGACCTACAATGAGCAGTTCTTC
CDR3 protein: CASSLETYNEQFF
D gene: -
V gene: TRBV7-2
clone size: -
J gene: TRBJ2-1

CDR3 DNA: TGTGCCAGCAGCTTAAGGCAGGGAGAGACTGAAGCTTTCTTT
CDR3 protein: CASSLRQGETEAFF
D gene: -
V gene: TRBV7-2
clone size: -
J gene: TRBJ1-1

CDR3 DNA: TGTGCCAGCAGCCGGGGACGGGCGGAGACCCAGTACTTC
CDR3 protein: CASSRGRAETQYF
D gene: -
V gene: TRBV7-3
clone size: once
J gene: TRBJ2-5

CDR3 DNA: TGTGCCAGCAGTGGTCAAGAGACCCAGTACTTC
CDR3 protein: CASSGQETQYF
D gene: -
V gene: TRBV2
clone size: once
J gene: TRBJ2-5

CDR3 DNA: TGTGCCAGCAGCGTCGGGACAGGAGCTTCTAACTATGGCTACACCTTC
CDR3 protein: CASSVGTGASNYGYTF
D gene: TRBD1
V gene: TRBV9
clone size: -
J gene: TRBJ1-2

CDR3 DNA: TGTGCCAGCAGCGGCGACAGCCATCCGGTCGAGCAGTACTTC
CDR3 protein: CASSGDSHPVEQYF
D gene: -
V gene: TRBV7-9
clone size: -
J gene: TRBJ2-7

CDR3 DNA: TGTGCTAGTGGTCCCCCGGCAGGAGGGGGCACAGATACGCAGTATTTT
CDR3 protein: CASGPPAGGGTDTQYF
D gene: -
V gene: TRBV12-5
clone size: -
J gene: TRBJ2-3

CDR3 DNA: TGTGCCAGCTCACCACATCCAGGAAGCTCCTACGAGCAGTACTTC
CDR3 protein: CASSPHPGSSYEQYF
D gene: -
V gene: TRBV18
clone size: once
J gene: TRBJ2-7

CDR3 DNA: TGTGCCAGCAGGTCACCAGGGGTTAACACTGAAGCTTTCTTT
CDR3 protein: CASRSPGVNTEAFF
D gene: -
V gene: TRBV28
clone size: -
J gene: TRBJ1-1

CDR3 DNA: TGTGCCAGCAGCCAAGATCTCCCAGGGGGCGCTGGCGGGGAGCTGTTTTTT
CDR3 protein: CASSQDLPGGAGGELFF
D gene: TRBD1
V gene: TRBV14
clone size: -
J gene: TRBJ2-2

CDR3 DNA: TGTGCCAGCCGTTACACAGGGGGCGATCTGACCACTGAAGCTTTCTTT
CDR3 protein: CASRYTGGDLTTEAFF
D gene: TRBD1
V gene: TRBV5-6
clone size: -
J gene: TRBJ1-1

CDR3 DNA: TGTGCCAGCAGCTTTACAGGGAGAGAAAAACTGTTTTTT
CDR3 protein: CASSFTGREKLFF
D gene: -
V gene: TRBV7-2
clone size: -
J gene: TRBJ1-4

CDR3 DNA: TGTGCCAGCAGCTTAATAGGGGAAAGCGGCTACACCTTC
CDR3 protein: CASSLIGESGYTF
D gene: -
V gene: TRBV7-9
clone size: -
J gene: TRBJ1-2

CDR3 DNA: TGTGCCAGCAGTGAACAGGGGGGGACCGGGGAGCTGTTTTTT
CDR3 protein: CASSEQGGTGELFF
D gene: -
V gene: TRBV6-4
clone size: -
J gene: TRBJ2-2

CDR3 DNA: TGTGCCTGGAGGACTAGCGGGAGTACAGATACGCAGTATTTT
CDR3 protein: CAWRTSGSTDTQYF
D gene: TRBD2
V gene: TRBV30
clone size: -
J gene: TRBJ2-3

CDR3 DNA: TGTGCCAGCAGCTTAGTAGCGGGAGGAACCGGGGAGCTGTTTTTT
CDR3 protein: CASSLVAGGTGELFF
D gene: TRBD2
V gene: TRBV7-2
clone size: -
J gene: TRBJ2-2

CDR3 DNA: TGTGCCAGCAGCGGACAGGGTCTTGAAGCTTTCTTT
CDR3 protein: CASSGQGLEAFF
D gene: TRBD1
V gene: TRBV7-2
clone size: -
J gene: TRBJ1-1

CDR3 DNA: TGTGCCATCAGCCCAGACAGCTACGAGCAGTACTTC
CDR3 protein: CAISPDSYEQYF
D gene: -
V gene: TRBV10-3
clone size: few
J gene: TRBJ2-7

CDR3 DNA: TGTGCCAGTAGGCGAACGGACGCAGGAGATACGCAGTATTTT
CDR3 protein: CASRRTDAGDTQYF
D gene: -
V gene: TRBV19
clone size: -
J gene: TRBJ2-3

CDR3 DNA: TGTGCCAGCAGCTTGGCCAGGGAGGCTGGGGCCAACGTCCTGACTTTC
CDR3 protein: CASSLAREAGANVLTF
D gene: -
V gene: TRBV5-4
clone size: -
J gene: TRBJ2-6

CDR3 DNA: TGTGCCAGCAGTTACAACAAGGCTGGCGAGCAGTACTTC
CDR3 protein: CASSYNKAGEQYF
D gene: -
V gene: TRBV6-6
clone size: -
J gene: TRBJ2-7

CDR3 DNA: TGTGCCAGCAGGCGACAGGGGTCTAGCGGCTACAATGAGCAGTTCTTC
CDR3 protein: CASRRQGSSGYNEQFF
D gene: -
V gene: TRBV12-1
clone size: -
J gene: TRBJ2-1

CDR3 DNA: TGTGCCAGTCGAGCGACAGGGTATTACACAGATACGCAGTATTTT
CDR3 protein: CASRATGYYTDTQYF
D gene: TRBD1
V gene: TRBV19
clone size: -
J gene: TRBJ2-3

CDR3 DNA: TGTGCCGGGGACAGGGGAGGCTACGAGCAGTACTTC
CDR3 protein: CAGDRGGYEQYF
D gene: TRBD1
V gene: TRBV30
clone size: -
J gene: TRBJ2-7

CDR3 DNA: TGTGCCAGCAGTTTTTATTTGAGGGGTAGGGGAAGAAGGGAAGAGACCCAGTACTTC
CDR3 protein: CASSFYLRGRGRREETQYF
D gene: -
V gene: TRBV28
clone size: -
J gene: TRBJ2-5

CDR3 DNA: TGTGCCTGGAGTGTACTTGGCACCGGGGAGCTGTTTTTT
CDR3 protein: CAWSVLGTGELFF
D gene: -
V gene: TRBV30
clone size: -
J gene: TRBJ2-2

CDR3 DNA: TGTGCCAGCAGCGTCGCGGGGGCCGGCACCGGGGAGCTGTTTTTT
CDR3 protein: CASSVAGAGTGELFF
D gene: -
V gene: TRBV9
clone size: -
J gene: TRBJ2-2

CDR3 DNA: TGTGCCAGCAGCTTAAGCCCGGGACAGGGGGGGTATGAAGCTTTCTTT
CDR3 protein: CASSLSPGQGGYEAFF
D gene: TRBD1
V gene: TRBV5-8
clone size: -
J gene: TRBJ1-1

CDR3 DNA: TGCAGCGTTGAAGATCTTCGGGGGGCCAGCCAGTTCTTC
CDR3 protein: CSVEDLRGASQFF
D gene: -
V gene: TRBV29-1
clone size: -
J gene: TRBJ2-1

CDR3 DNA: TGTGCCAGCTCACCAAGCCAGGTCTATGGCTACACCTTC
CDR3 protein: CASSPSQVYGYTF
D gene: -
V gene: TRBV18
clone size: -
J gene: TRBJ1-2

CDR3 DNA: TGTGCCTGGAGTGTAACGGGGGCGCGTGGCTACACCTTC
CDR3 protein: CAWSVTGARGYTF
D gene: -
V gene: TRBV30
clone size: once
J gene: TRBJ1-2

CDR3 DNA: TGTGCCAGCAGTGAACAGGGTGTTGGTGGAAACACCATATATTTT
CDR3 protein: CASSEQGVGGNTIYF
D gene: -
V gene: TRBV2
clone size: -
J gene: TRBJ1-3

CDR3 DNA: TGTGCCAGCAGCTTAAAGACAGGGGGCCAAGAGACCCAGTACTTC
CDR3 protein: CASSLKTGGQETQYF
D gene: TRBD1
V gene: TRBV5-4
clone size: -
J gene: TRBJ2-5